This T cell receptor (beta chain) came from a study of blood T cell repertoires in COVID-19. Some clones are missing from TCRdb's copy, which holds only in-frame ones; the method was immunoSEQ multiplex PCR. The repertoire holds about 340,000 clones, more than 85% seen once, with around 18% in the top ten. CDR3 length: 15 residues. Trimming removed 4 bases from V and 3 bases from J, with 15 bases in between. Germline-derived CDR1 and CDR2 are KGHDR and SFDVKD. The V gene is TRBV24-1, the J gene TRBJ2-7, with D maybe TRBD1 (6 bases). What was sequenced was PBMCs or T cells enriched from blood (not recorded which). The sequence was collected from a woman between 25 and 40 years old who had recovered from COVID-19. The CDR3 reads CATSDPATGRYEQYF. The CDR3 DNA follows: TGTGCCACCAGTGACCCTGCGACAGGCCGCTACGAGCAGTACTTC.